This T cell receptor beta chain was captured by sequencing in a study of blood T cell repertoires in COVID-19. The repertoire was sequenced with immunoSEQ multiplex PCR; TCRdb's copy has only in-frame clones and lacks some. The sample lists 300,000 or so clones, roughly 90% seen once, with roughly 2.9% in the top ten. V lost 0 bases to trimming and J lost 4 bases, with 11 bases between them. Germline V CDR1 and CDR2: SGHRS, YFSETQ. The length of the CDR3 is 15 residues. The chain is built from TRBV5-1 and TRBJ1-5, with D uncertain. The material sequenced was peripheral blood. This clonotype was sampled from a young woman with COVID-19, enrolled during active disease. CDR3 in amino acids: CASSLDLSRNQPQHF. The CDR3 coding sequence is TGCGCCAGCAGCTTGGATTTAAGCAGGAATCAGCCCCAGCATTTT.